These T cell receptor beta chains were read from a single sample in a study of beta chain features in type 1 diabetes. The data were produced by immunoSEQ multiplex PCR, yet TCRdb's version contains in-frame clones alone and is incomplete. This table has hundreds of thousands of clones, about 29% appearing once. Sequencing was performed on naive CD4+ T cells from blood. The receptor set was obtained from a man between 18 and 29 years old in good health. CDR3s include the opening cysteine and the closing phenylalanine or tryptophan. The D gene is left open where the match is weak. Rows give clone size only sometimes, using once, few, many, or a class for an expanded clone.

v_gene	abundance	d_gene	j_gene	CDR3aa	CDR3nt
TRBV30	.	.	TRBJ1-5	CAWSVLGGQPQHF	TGTGCCTGGAGTGTACTAGGGGGTCAGCCCCAGCATTTT
TRBV30	few	.	TRBJ1-2	CAWRDHLYGYTF	TGTGCCTGGAGGGATCATCTTTATGGCTACACCTTC
TRBV5-6	.	.	TRBJ2-7	CASRSRAWGEQYF	TGTGCCAGCAGAAGCAGGGCTTGGGGCGAGCAGTACTTC
TRBV28	.	TRBD1	TRBJ2-7	CASSPPGQGSHEQYF	TGTGCCAGCAGTCCGCCGGGACAGGGTAGCCACGAGCAGTACTTC
TRBV7-2	few	.	TRBJ2-3	CASSFPGVDTQYF	TGTGCCAGCAGCTTCCCAGGGGTTGATACGCAGTATTTT
TRBV29-1	few	.	TRBJ2-1	CSVVLRGSNEQFF	TGCAGCGTTGTCCTCCGGGGATCCAATGAGCAGTTCTTC
TRBV7-2	few	.	TRBJ1-3	CASSLSASGNTIYF	TGTGCCAGCAGCTTAAGTGCTTCTGGAAACACCATATATTTT
TRBV30	.	.	TRBJ1-2	CAWSPRTVRGYTF	TGTGCCTGGAGTCCAAGGACGGTTCGCGGCTACACCTTC
TRBV7-2	few	TRBD1	TRBJ1-5	CASSFTGGAGQPQHF	TGTGCCAGCAGTTTCACAGGGGGCGCAGGTCAGCCCCAGCATTTT
TRBV7-2	.	.	TRBJ2-7	CASSFGPPSSYEQYF	TGTGCCAGCAGCTTTGGGCCTCCGAGCTCCTACGAGCAGTACTTC
TRBV7-3	few	.	TRBJ2-3	CASSLNFGDTQYF	TGTGCCAGCAGCTTAAATTTCGGAGATACGCAGTATTTT
TRBV7-3	.	TRBD2	TRBJ2-3	CASSPTRTSGTDTQYF	TGTGCCAGCAGCCCTACGCGGACTAGCGGCACAGATACGCAGTATTTT
TRBV5-1	few	.	TRBJ2-7	CASSADSYEQYF	TGCGCCAGCAGCGCCGACAGCTACGAGCAGTACTTC
TRBV25-1	.	TRBD2	TRBJ2-1	CASKGAGGLYNEQFF	TGTGCCAGCAAAGGAGCGGGAGGCCTCTACAATGAGCAGTTCTTC
TRBV28	.	.	TRBJ2-7	CASSLTATSYEQYF	TGTGCCAGCAGTTTGACTGCAACCTCCTACGAGCAGTACTTC
TRBV7-2	.	.	TRBJ2-1	CASSQELAARDEQFF	TGTGCCAGCAGCCAAGAACTAGCTGCTAGGGATGAGCAGTTCTTC
TRBV30	.	TRBD2	TRBJ2-7	CAWSVGRTSGVTYEQYF	TGTGCCTGGAGTGTAGGGCGGACTAGCGGTGTTACCTACGAGCAGTACTTC
TRBV29-1	.	.	TRBJ2-2	CSVTRDRNTGELFF	TGCAGCGTCACGCGGGACCGAAACACCGGGGAGCTGTTTTTT
TRBV5-1	.	TRBD1	TRBJ2-1	CASSLASTGYVDEQFF	TGCGCCAGCAGCTTGGCTTCGACAGGGTATGTCGATGAGCAGTTCTTC
TRBV10-3	.	TRBD2	TRBJ2-3	CAINMGLAASTDTQYF	TGTGCCATCAACATGGGACTAGCGGCTAGCACAGATACGCAGTATTTT